A selection of T cell receptor beta chains follows, all from one sample in a study of blood T cell repertoires in COVID-19. Some clones are missing from TCRdb's copy, which holds only in-frame ones; the method was immunoSEQ multiplex PCR. Of some 180,000 clones in the sample, around four fifths were seen once. The source material was peripheral blood. The receptor set was obtained from a woman older than 75 with COVID-19, enrolled during active disease. CDR3s include the opening cysteine and the closing phenylalanine or tryptophan. The D gene is left open where the match is weak. The size of a clone is reported for some rows only, either as once, few or many, or as a class for expanded clones.

clone size: .
V gene: TRBV6-5
CDR3 length: 13
D gene: .
J gene: TRBJ2-3
CDR3 protein: CASSYAGADTQYF
CDR3 DNA: TGTGCCAGCAGTTACGCAGGGGCAGATACGCAGTATTTT

clone size: few
V gene: TRBV7-3
CDR3 length: 15
D gene: TRBD2
J gene: TRBJ2-5
CDR3 protein: CASSPSSGGVETQYF
CDR3 DNA: TGTGCCAGCAGCCCCTCGAGCGGGGGGGTCGAGACCCAGTACTTC

clone size: .
V gene: TRBV7-2
CDR3 length: 14
D gene: .
J gene: TRBJ2-1
CDR3 protein: CASSFRSSYNEQFF
CDR3 DNA: TGTGCCAGCAGCTTCCGTAGCTCCTACAATGAGCAGTTCTTC

clone size: .
V gene: TRBV18
CDR3 length: 17
D gene: .
J gene: TRBJ2-7
CDR3 protein: CASSPLITGSTFYEQYF
CDR3 DNA: TGTGCCAGCTCACCCTTAATTACAGGGTCAACTTTCTACGAGCAGTACTTC

clone size: .
V gene: TRBV24-1
CDR3 length: 13
D gene: .
J gene: TRBJ1-5
CDR3 protein: CATSDAGIQPQHF
CDR3 DNA: TGTGCCACCAGTGATGCGGGGATTCAGCCCCAGCATTTT

clone size: .
V gene: TRBV5-8
CDR3 length: 15
D gene: TRBD1
J gene: TRBJ2-7
CDR3 protein: CASSPRGGQLYEQYF
CDR3 DNA: TGTGCCAGCAGTCCCCGTGGGGGACAGCTCTACGAGCAGTACTTC

clone size: .
V gene: TRBV7-9
CDR3 length: 14
D gene: .
J gene: TRBJ1-2
CDR3 protein: CASSPTGNGYGYTF
CDR3 DNA: TGTGCCAGCAGCCCCACAGGGAATGGCTATGGCTACACCTTC

clone size: .
V gene: TRBV27
CDR3 length: 15
D gene: .
J gene: TRBJ1-6
CDR3 protein: CASNLWGAYNSPLHF
CDR3 DNA: TGTGCCAGCAATTTATGGGGCGCTTATAATTCACCCCTCCACTTT

clone size: .
V gene: TRBV5-1
CDR3 length: 13
D gene: .
J gene: TRBJ1-4
CDR3 protein: CASSREGAEKLFF
CDR3 DNA: TGCGCCAGCAGCCGCGAGGGTGCTGAAAAACTGTTTTTT

clone size: .
V gene: TRBV5-4
CDR3 length: 16
D gene: .
J gene: TRBJ2-2
CDR3 protein: CASSLEGLASTGELFF
CDR3 DNA: TGTGCCAGCAGCTTGGAGGGTCTAGCGAGCACCGGGGAGCTGTTTTTT

clone size: .
V gene: TRBV5-4
CDR3 length: 16
D gene: TRBD2
J gene: TRBJ2-7
CDR3 protein: CASSRGTSGNSYEQYF
CDR3 DNA: TGTGCCAGCAGCAGAGGGACTAGCGGGAACTCCTACGAGCAGTACTTC

clone size: few
V gene: TRBV11-3
CDR3 length: 13
D gene: TRBD1
J gene: TRBJ1-2
CDR3 protein: CASSLDEGGGYTF
CDR3 DNA: TGTGCCAGCAGCTTAGATGAAGGGGGCGGCTACACCTTC

clone size: .
V gene: TRBV7-2
CDR3 length: 11
D gene: TRBD2
J gene: TRBJ2-7
CDR3 protein: CASSFAGGLYF
CDR3 DNA: TGTGCCAGCAGCTTTGCGGGGGGGCTGTACTTC

clone size: .
V gene: TRBV3-1/TRBV3-2
CDR3 length: 17
D gene: TRBD2
J gene: TRBJ2-1
CDR3 protein: CASSLGLAGAAPHEQFF
CDR3 DNA: TGTGCCAGCAGCCTGGGACTAGCGGGAGCAGCCCCCCATGAGCAGTTCTTC

clone size: .
V gene: TRBV7-2
CDR3 length: 17
D gene: TRBD2
J gene: TRBJ2-1
CDR3 protein: CASSLPGLPGGHNEQFF
CDR3 DNA: TGTGCCAGCAGCTTACCGGGACTTCCGGGGGGGCACAATGAGCAGTTCTTC

clone size: .
V gene: TRBV28
CDR3 length: 11
D gene: .
J gene: TRBJ2-7
CDR3 protein: CASGERYEQYF
CDR3 DNA: TGTGCCTCAGGGGAGAGGTACGAGCAGTACTTC

clone size: .
V gene: TRBV27
CDR3 length: 13
D gene: .
J gene: TRBJ1-6
CDR3 protein: CASSFRRDSPLHF
CDR3 DNA: TGTGCCAGCAGTTTTAGGAGGGATTCACCCCTCCACTTT

clone size: .
V gene: TRBV7-2
CDR3 length: 15
D gene: .
J gene: TRBJ2-7
CDR3 protein: CASSSRGFPSYEQYF
CDR3 DNA: TGTGCCAGCAGCTCTAGGGGGTTTCCTTCCTACGAGCAGTACTTC

clone size: .
V gene: TRBV3-1/TRBV3-2
CDR3 length: 17
D gene: TRBD2
J gene: TRBJ2-2
CDR3 protein: CASSQGTSGGSTGELFF
CDR3 DNA: TGTGCCAGCAGCCAAGGGACTAGCGGGGGGTCTACCGGGGAGCTGTTTTTT

clone size: .
V gene: TRBV7-9
CDR3 length: 12
D gene: .
J gene: TRBJ2-5
CDR3 protein: CASNPGGETQYF
CDR3 DNA: TGTGCCAGCAACCCTGGGGGGGAGACCCAGTACTTC

clone size: .
V gene: TRBV7-3
CDR3 length: 16
D gene: TRBD2
J gene: TRBJ2-5
CDR3 protein: CASSLTPSGGIETQYF
CDR3 DNA: TGTGCCAGCAGCTTAACGCCCAGCGGGGGCATAGAGACCCAGTACTTC

clone size: .
V gene: TRBV30
CDR3 length: 16
D gene: TRBD1
J gene: TRBJ2-3
CDR3 protein: CAWSSDRVRGTDTQYF
CDR3 DNA: TGTGCCTGGAGTTCTGACAGGGTACGAGGCACAGATACGCAGTATTTT